These 5 T cell receptor beta chains share one sample of origin, sequenced in a study of radiation and T cells in renal cell carcinoma. Time point specified: baseline pretreatment blood. The treatment was: 15 Gy SBRT to primary tumor, nephrectomy 4 weeks later. This table comes from immunoSEQ multiplex PCR, and its TCRdb copy is limited to in-frame clones, with some not included. The sample shows 150,000 or so clones, about 85% of them seen only once. This material consisted of blood, taken from a patient whose treatment included radiotherapy and nephrectomy. Receptors originate from a woman between 65 and 79 years old with renal cell carcinoma.

The chain has TRBV11-3 and TRBJ2-3; D is undetermined. V was pared by 9 bases and J by 2 bases, with 9 bases between. This CDR3 is 12 amino acids long. In germline, CDR1 is SGHNT, CDR2 YENEEA. CDR3 protein: CASTPSTDTQYF. The CDR3 DNA sequence: TGTGCCAGTACACCATCCACAGATACGCAGTATTTT.

The chain carries TRBV5-5 and TRBJ2-7, with D uncertain. CDR3 size: 16 residues. Trimming took 0 bases from V and 4 from J, leaving 17 bases between them. CDR1 is SGHKS, CDR2 YYEKEE, per germline (reference sequence). CDR3 nucleotide sequence: TGTGCCAGCAGCTTGGCCACAGTGGTAGAACATTACGAGCAGTACTTC. Its protein is CASSLATVVEHYEQYF.

The J gene is TRBJ1-2, the V gene TRBV7-2, with 8 bases identical to TRBD1. Germline trimming cut 5 bases from V and 12 bases from J; bases unmatched to any gene: 11. CDR1 and CDR2 from the germline V gene are SGHTA and FQGNSA. This CDR3 is 13 amino acids long. The CDR3 nucleotides are TGTGCCAGCAGCCCCGGACAGGGTTGGTTTCACACCTTC. The encoded protein is CASSPGQGWFHTF.

V is TRBV29-1 and J is TRBJ1-2, with unresolved D. Deletions cut 7 bases from V and 10 bases from J, with 16 bases between. Germline assignment: CDR1 SQVTM and CDR2 ANQGSEA. CDR3 size: 11 residues. The CDR3 sequence is CSGQDGDTYTF. As DNA, the CDR3 is TGCAGCGGGCAGGACGGAGACACCTACACCTTC.

This clone was detected once. CDR3 nucleotide sequence: TGTGCCAGCATTGATAGCGGGGGAAAGACCCAGTACTTC. This translates into CASIDSGGKTQYF. The J gene is TRBJ2-5, the V gene TRBV28; 9 bases are a match to TRBD2. The length of the CDR3 is 13 residues. Per germline, CDR1 MDHEN and CDR2 SYDVKM. Germline trimming cut 7 bases from V and 6 bases from J; bases unmatched to any gene: 6. The full variable domain, rest sourced from reference TRBV28 and TRBJ2-5, is DVKVTQSSRYLVKRTGEKVFLECVQDMDHENMFWYRQDPGLGLRLIYFSYDVKMKEKGDIPEGYSVSREKKERFSLILESASTNQTSMYLCASIDSGGKTQYFGPGTRLLVL.